This TCR beta chain was retrieved from a study of T cells in localized non-small cell lung cancer (dated by TCRdb to the early 2020s). In terms of the full investigation: The study analyzed T cell repertoires of over 200 early-stage NSCLC patients, comparing tumors and uninvolved tumor-adjacent lungs. The cohort comprised roughly 230 treatment-naïve NSCLC patients with resected, localized lung tumors. The mean age of the NSCLC patients was about 67 years, with about 120 men and 85 to 110 women. General study outcomes and caveats: Of the top 100 tumor clones, a median of about 53 were detected in paired uninvolved adjacent lung; around 27 were also among that lung's top 100. Longer overall survival was associated with higher blood T cell density, whereas shorter survival was associated with higher adjacent-lung clonality. Since the design was exploratory, TCR variables were selected using unadjusted p-values with no false-discovery rate correction. Uninvolved tumor-adjacent lung showed the highest T cell clonality, higher than tumor, which suggests more focused antigenic responses in the uninvolved tumor-adjacent lung. Because multi-region tumor sequencing was not performed, intratumor heterogeneity could not be ruled out.

At diagnosis, tumor, uninvolved tumor-adjacent lung and peripheral blood were collected and then preserved as a mix of FFPE and fresh-frozen material. For TCR repertoire profiling, the blood samples were analyzed as peripheral blood mononuclear cells. Inclusive of the bounding cysteine and phenylalanine, the CDR3 is 16 residues long. Only the CDR3 part of the read is kept: 48 bases, read in frame from the first base. V loses 6 bases, J loses 7 bases, and the germline ends lie 19 bases apart. For CDR1 and CDR2, the germline V gene (reference sequence) lists MNHEY and SMNVEV. TCR beta CDR3 regions were sequenced from DNA using the immunoSEQ Assay. On the authors' methods: To compute T cell density, TCR beta template counts were normalized to usable DNA, which was estimated by amplifying housekeeping genes. Richness was estimated using the preseqR package, with extrapolation to 400,000 templates for PBMC samples and to 120,000 templates for tissue samples. Clonality was defined as one minus Pielou's evenness. To identify tissue-enriched TCRs, differential abundance testing was run on productive amino-acid clonotypes with a minimum total count of 5 and an alpha of 0.1. The Jaccard Index and the Morisita Overlap Index were used to measure repertoire overlap between compartments. TCR beta CDR3s were clustered by GLIPH together with public tetramer-defined viral CDR3s, and at least three viral sequences plus V-gene enrichment were required for viral motifs. The table was pulled from immuneACCESS by TCRdb, which kept in-frame rearrangements only. Such tables lose some clones; where checked, under half of the loss comes from unresolved V genes, and the rest has no known cause. Clonal size and the V and J genes are those of that table, whereas D and trimming came from the DNA. The sample includes about 26,000 clones, with about 85% observed a single time. 9.5% to 10% of the sample rests with the top ten.

In regard to this clone: What antigen it recognizes has not been identified. Per-base qualities were not stored, and no clone one base away is much larger.

This chain is built from TRBV27 and TRBJ1-6; the D gene is possibly TRBD1, with 6 bases matching. The clonotype comes from a man between 40 and 70 years old with stage III squamous cell lung carcinoma. Sequenced here: peripheral blood, sampled before any cancer treatment. Here the CDR3 is given as CASRKQGQLGNSPLHF. Read as DNA, the sequence is TGTGCCAGCAGGAAGCAAGGACAGCTGGGGAATTCACCCCTCCACTTT.